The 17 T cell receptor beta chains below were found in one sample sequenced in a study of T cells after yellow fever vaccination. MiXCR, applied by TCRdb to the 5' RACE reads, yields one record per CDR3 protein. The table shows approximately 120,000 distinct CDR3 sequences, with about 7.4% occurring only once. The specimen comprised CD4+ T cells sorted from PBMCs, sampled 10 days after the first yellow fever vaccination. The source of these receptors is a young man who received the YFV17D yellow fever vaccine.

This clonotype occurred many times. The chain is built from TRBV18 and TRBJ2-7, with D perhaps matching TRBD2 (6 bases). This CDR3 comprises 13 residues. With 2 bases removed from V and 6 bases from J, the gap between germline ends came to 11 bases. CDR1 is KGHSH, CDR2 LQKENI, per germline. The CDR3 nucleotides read TGTGCCAGCTCACCAGGCGCCGGGAGCGAGCAGTACTTC. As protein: CASSPGAGSEQYF.

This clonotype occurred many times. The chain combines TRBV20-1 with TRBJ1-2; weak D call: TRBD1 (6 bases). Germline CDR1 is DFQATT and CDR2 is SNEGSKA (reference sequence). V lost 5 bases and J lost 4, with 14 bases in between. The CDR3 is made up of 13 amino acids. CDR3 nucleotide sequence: TGCAGTGCTCTACCAGGGGAAAGCTATGGCTACACCTTC. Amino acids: CSALPGESYGYTF.

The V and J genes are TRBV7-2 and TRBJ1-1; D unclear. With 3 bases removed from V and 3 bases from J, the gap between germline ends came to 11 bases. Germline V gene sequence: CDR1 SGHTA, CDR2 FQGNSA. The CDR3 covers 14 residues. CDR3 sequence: CASSFGSRYTEAFF. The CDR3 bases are TGTGCCAGCAGCTTTGGAAGCCGGTACACTGAAGCTTTCTTT.

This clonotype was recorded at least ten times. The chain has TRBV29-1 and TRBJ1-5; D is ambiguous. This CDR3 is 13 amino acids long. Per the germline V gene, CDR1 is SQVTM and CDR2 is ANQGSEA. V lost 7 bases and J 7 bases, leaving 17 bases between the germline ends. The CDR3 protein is CSAQWGDGQPQHF. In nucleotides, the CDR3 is TGCAGCGCCCAGTGGGGTGATGGGCAGCCCCAGCATTTT.

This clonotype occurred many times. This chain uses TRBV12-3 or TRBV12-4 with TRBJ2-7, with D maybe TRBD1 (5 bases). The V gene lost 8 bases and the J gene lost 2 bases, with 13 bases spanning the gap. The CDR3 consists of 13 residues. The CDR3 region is CASLFWGPYEQYV. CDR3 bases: TGTGCCAGCCTCTTCTGGGGCCCCTACGAGCAGTACGTC.

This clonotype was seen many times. As DNA, the CDR3 is TGTGCCAGCAGCTTAGGTCCCCTGTCGGGGCCCCAGCATTTT. Protein sequence: CASSLGPLSGPQHF. The chain recombines TRBV7-2 with TRBJ1-5; D remains unclear. This CDR3 region has 14 residues. Germline CDR1 SGHTA, CDR2 FQGNSA. V shed 1 base and J shed 9 bases, with 13 bases lying between them.

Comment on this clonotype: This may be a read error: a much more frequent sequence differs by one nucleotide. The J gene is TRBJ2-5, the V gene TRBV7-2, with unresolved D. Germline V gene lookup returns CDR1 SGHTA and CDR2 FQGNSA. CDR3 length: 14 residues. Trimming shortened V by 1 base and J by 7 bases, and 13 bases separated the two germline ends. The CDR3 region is CASSLVIDHGTQYF. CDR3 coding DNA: TGTGCCAGCAGCTTAGTAATCGACCACGGGACCCAGTACTTC.

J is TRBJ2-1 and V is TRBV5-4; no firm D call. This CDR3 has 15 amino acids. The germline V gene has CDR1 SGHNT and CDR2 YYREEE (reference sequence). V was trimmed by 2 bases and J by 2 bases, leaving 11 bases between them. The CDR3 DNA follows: TGTGCCAGCAGCTTCCGGCAGACGGCCTACAATGAGCAGTTCTTC. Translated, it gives CASSFRQTAYNEQFF.

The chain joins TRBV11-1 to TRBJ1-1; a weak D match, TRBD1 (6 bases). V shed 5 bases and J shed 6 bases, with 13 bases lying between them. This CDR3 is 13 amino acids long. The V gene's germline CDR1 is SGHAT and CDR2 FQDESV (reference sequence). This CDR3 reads CASSRTGRSEAFF. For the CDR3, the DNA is TGTGCCAGCAGCCGTACAGGGAGGTCTGAAGCTTTCTTT.

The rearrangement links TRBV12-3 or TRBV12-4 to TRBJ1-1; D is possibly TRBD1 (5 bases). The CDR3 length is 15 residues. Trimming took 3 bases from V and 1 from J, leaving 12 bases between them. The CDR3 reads CASSFRDPGNTEAFF. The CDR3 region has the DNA TGTGCCAGCAGTTTTCGGGACCCAGGGAACACTGAAGCTTTCTTT.

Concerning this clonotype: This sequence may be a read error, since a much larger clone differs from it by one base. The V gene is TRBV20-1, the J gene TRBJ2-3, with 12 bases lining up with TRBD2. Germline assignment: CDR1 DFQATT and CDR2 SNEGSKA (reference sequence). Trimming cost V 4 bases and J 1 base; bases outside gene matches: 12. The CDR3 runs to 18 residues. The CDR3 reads CSANLLAGGPSGTDTQYF. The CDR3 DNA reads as TGCAGTGCTAATTTGCTAGCGGGGGGGCCCTCTGGCACAGATACGCAGTATTTT.

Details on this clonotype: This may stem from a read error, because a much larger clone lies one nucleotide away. Here the CDR3 DNA reads TGTTCCAGCAGTTTCTCCGCCCGTAACACCGGGGAGCTGTTTTTT. Its protein product is CSSSFSARNTGELFF. The V gene is TRBV12-3 or TRBV12-4, the J gene TRBJ2-2, with D unresolved. CDR3 length equals 15 residues.

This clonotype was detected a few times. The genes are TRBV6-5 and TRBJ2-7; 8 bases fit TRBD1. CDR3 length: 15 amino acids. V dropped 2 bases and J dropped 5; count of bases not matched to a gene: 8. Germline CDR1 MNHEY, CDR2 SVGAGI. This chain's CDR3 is CASSYRGRGLNEQYF. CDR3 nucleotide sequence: TGTGCCAGCAGTTACAGAGGCAGGGGGCTCAACGAGCAGTACTTC.

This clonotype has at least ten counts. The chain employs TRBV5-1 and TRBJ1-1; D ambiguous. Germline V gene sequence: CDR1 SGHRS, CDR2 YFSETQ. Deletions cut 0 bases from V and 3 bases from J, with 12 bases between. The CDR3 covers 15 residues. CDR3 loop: CASSLGQAEDTEAFF. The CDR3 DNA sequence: TGCGCCAGCAGCTTGGGTCAGGCGGAGGACACTGAAGCTTTCTTT.

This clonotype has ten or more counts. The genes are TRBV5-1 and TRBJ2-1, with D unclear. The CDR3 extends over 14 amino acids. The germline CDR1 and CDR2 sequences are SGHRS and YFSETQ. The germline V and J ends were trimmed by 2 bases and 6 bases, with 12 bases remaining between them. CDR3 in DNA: TGCGCCAGCAGCTTAGGGTCGACGGGCAATGAGCAGTTCTTC. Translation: CASSLGSTGNEQFF.

CDR3 sequence: CASGQGVNNEQFF. The CDR3 nucleotides are TGTGCCAGTGGACAGGGAGTGAACAATGAGCAGTTCTTC. The V and J genes are TRBV9 and TRBJ2-1, with TRBD1 matching 8 bases. CDR1 is SGDLS and CDR2 is YYNGEE in the germline V gene. Trimming cost V 8 bases and J 5 bases; bases outside gene matches: 6. The CDR3 loop spans 13 amino acids.

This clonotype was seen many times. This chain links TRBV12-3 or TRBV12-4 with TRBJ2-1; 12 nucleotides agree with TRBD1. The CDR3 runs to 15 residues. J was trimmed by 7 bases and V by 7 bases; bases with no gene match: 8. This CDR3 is CASTSGTGGVNEQFF. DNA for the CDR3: TGTGCCAGCACCTCCGGGACAGGGGGCGTGAATGAGCAGTTCTTC.